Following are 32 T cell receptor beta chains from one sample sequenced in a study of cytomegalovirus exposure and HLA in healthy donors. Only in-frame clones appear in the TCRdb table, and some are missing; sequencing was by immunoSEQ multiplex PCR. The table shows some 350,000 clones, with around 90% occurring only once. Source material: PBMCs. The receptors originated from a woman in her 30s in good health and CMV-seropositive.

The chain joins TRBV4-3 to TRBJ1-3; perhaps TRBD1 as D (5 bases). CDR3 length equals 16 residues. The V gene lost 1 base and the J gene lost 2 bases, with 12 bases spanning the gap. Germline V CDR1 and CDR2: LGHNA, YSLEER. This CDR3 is CASSQVVGGTGNTIYF. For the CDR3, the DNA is TGCGCCAGCAGCCAAGTGGTGGGGGGAACTGGAAACACCATATATTTT.

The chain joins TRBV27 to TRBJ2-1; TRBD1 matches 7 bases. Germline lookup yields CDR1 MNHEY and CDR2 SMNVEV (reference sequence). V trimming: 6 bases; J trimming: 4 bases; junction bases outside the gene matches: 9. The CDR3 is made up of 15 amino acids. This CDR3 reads CASSFPGQLYNEQFF. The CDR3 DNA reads TGTGCCAGCAGCTTCCCGGGACAGCTATACAATGAGCAGTTCTTC.

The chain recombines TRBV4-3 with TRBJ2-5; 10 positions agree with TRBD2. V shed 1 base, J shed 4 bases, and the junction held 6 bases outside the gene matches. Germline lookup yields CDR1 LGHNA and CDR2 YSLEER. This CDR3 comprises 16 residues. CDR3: CASSQVERGGRETQYF. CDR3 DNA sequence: TGCGCCAGCAGCCAAGTCGAGCGGGGGGGCCGAGAGACCCAGTACTTC.

The CDR3 region is CAWSFDTYHEKLFF. The CDR3 bases are TGTGCCTGGAGTTTCGACACCTACCATGAAAAACTGTTTTTT. The V and J genes are TRBV30 and TRBJ1-4; D not certain. Germline V gives CDR1 GTSNPN, CDR2 SVGIG (reference sequence). This CDR3 is 14 amino acids long. The V and J ends lost 2 bases and 6 bases respectively, with 13 bases between them.

CDR3 sequence: CASSLDPRGQEVGYTF. The CDR3 nucleotides are TGTGCCAGCAGCTTAGATCCACGAGGACAGGAGGTTGGCTACACCTTC. The chain recombines TRBV7-8 with TRBJ1-2; TRBD1 matches 7 bases. This CDR3 is 16 amino acids long. CDR1 is SGHVS, CDR2 FQNEAQ, per germline. V was clipped by 1 base and J by 7 bases; unmatched bases: 12.

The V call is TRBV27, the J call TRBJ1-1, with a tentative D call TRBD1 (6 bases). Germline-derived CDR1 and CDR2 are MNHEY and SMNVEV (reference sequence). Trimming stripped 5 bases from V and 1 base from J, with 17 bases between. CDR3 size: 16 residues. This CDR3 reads CASSSGGAGENTEAFF. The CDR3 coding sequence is TGTGCCAGCAGTAGTGGGGGGGCCGGAGAGAACACTGAAGCTTTCTTT.

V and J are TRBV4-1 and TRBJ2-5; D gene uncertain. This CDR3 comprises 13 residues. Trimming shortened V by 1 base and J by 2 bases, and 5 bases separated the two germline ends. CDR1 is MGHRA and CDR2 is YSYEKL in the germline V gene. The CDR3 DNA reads TGCGCCAGCAGCCAAGTCGGGCAAGAGACCCAGTACTTC. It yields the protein CASSQVGQETQYF.

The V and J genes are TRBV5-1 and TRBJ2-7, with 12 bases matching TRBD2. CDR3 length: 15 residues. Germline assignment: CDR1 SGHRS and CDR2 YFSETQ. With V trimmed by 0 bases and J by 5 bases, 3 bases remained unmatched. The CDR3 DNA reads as TGCGCCAGCAGCTTGGGACTAGCGGGAGTCGACGAGCAGTACTTC. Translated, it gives CASSLGLAGVDEQYF.

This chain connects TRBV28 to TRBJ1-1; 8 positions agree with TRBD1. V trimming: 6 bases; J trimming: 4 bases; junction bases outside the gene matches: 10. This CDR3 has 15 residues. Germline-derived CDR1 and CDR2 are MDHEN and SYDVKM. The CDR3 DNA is TGTGCCAGCAGCCCTAGACAGGGGAGGGCCACTGAAGCTTTCTTT. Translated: CASSPRQGRATEAFF.

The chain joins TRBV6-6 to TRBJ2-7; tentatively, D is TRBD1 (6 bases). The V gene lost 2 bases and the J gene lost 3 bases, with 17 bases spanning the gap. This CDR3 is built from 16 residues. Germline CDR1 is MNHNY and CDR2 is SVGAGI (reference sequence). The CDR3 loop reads CASSYVDPGTNYEQYF. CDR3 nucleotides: TGTGCCAGCAGTTACGTGGACCCCGGGACAAACTACGAGCAGTACTTC.

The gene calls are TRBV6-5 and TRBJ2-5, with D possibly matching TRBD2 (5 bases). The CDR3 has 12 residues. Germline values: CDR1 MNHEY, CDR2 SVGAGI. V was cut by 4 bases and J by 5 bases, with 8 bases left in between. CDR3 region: CASSLLGETQYF. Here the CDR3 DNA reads TGTGCCAGCAGTTTACTAGGGGAGACCCAGTACTTC.

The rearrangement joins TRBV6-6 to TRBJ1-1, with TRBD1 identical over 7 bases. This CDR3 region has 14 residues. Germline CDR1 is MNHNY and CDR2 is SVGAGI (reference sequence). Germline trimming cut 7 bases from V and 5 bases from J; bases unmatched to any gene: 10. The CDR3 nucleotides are TGTGCCAGCAACAATGACAGGGCACGGACTGAAGCTTTCTTT. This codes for CASNNDRARTEAFF.

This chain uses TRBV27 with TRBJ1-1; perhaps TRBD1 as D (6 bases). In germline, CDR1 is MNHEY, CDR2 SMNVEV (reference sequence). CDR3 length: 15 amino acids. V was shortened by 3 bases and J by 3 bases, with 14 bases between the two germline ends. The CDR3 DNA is TGTGCCAGCAGTTTTTCCAGGGGTAGTTACACTGAAGCTTTCTTT. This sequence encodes CASSFSRGSYTEAFF.

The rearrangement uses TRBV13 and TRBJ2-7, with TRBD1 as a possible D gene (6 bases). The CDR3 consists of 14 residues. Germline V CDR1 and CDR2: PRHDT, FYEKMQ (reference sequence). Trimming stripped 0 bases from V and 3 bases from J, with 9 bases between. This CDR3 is CASSLGQGDYEQYF. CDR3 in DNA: TGTGCCAGCAGCTTAGGACAGGGAGACTACGAGCAGTACTTC.

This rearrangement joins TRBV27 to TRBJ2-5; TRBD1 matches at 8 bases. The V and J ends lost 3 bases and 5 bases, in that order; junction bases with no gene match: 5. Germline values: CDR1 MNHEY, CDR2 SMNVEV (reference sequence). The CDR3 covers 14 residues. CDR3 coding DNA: TGTGCCAGCAGTTTCTCAGGGGGCGGGGAGACCCAGTACTTC. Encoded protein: CASSFSGGGETQYF.

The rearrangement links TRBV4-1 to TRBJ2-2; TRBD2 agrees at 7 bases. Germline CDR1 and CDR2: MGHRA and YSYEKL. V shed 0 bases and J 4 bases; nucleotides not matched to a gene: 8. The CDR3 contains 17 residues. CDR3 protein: CASSQDTGAGLTGELFF. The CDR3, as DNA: TGCGCCAGCAGCCAAGATACCGGAGCGGGGCTCACCGGGGAGCTGTTTTTT.

CDR3 amino acids: CASSSIARISSYEQYF. The CDR3 DNA sequence: TGTGCCAGCAGTTCCATAGCGCGGATAAGCTCCTACGAGCAGTACTTC. This rearrangement joins TRBV27 to TRBJ2-7, with D maybe TRBD2 (5 bases). The CDR3 runs 16 residues. Trimming removed 4 bases at V and 0 bases at J, with 16 bases between. Germline V gene sequence: CDR1 MNHEY, CDR2 SMNVEV (reference sequence).

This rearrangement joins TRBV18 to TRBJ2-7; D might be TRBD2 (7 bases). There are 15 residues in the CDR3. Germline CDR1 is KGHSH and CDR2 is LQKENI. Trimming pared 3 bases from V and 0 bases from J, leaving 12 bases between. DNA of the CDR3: TGTGCCAGCTCACCCCTAGGGGGGGTCTCCTACGAGCAGTACTTC. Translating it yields CASSPLGGVSYEQYF.

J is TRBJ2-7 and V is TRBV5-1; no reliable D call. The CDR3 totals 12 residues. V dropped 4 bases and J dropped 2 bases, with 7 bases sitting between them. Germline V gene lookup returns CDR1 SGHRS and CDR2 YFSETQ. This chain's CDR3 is CASSPGTYEQYF. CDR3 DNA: TGCGCCAGCAGCCCCGGTACCTACGAGCAGTACTTC.

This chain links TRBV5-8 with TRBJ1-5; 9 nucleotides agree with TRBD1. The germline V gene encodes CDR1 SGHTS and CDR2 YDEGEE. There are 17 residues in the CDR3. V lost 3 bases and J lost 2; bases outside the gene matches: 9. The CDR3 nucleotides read TGTGCCAGCAGCTACCGTAGGACAGGGGTGGGCAATCAGCCCCAGCATTTT. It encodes CASSYRRTGVGNQPQHF.

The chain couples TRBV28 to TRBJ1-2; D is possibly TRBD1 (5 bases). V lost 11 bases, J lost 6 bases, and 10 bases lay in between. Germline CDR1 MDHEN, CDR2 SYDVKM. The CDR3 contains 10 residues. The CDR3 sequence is CASGTNGYTF. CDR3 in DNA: TGTGCCTCGGGGACGAATGGCTACACCTTC.

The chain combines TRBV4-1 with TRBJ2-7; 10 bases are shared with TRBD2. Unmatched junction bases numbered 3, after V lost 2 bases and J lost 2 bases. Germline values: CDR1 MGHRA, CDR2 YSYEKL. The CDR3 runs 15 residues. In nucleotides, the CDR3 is TGCGCCAGCAGCCAAAAAGCGGGGGGGCCCTACGAGCAGTACTTC. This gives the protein CASSQKAGGPYEQYF.

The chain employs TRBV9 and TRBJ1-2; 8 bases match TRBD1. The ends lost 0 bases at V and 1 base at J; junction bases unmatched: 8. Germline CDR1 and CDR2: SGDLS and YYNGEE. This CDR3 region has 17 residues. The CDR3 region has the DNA TGTGCCAGCAGCGTAGAGGTGGGACAGGCCGTTAACTATGGCTACACCTTC. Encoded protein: CASSVEVGQAVNYGYTF.

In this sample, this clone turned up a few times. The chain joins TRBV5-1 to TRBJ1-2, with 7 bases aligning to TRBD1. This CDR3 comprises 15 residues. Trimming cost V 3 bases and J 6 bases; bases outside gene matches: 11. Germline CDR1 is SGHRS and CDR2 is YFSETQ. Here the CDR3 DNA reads TGCGCCAGCAGCTACACCTCAACAGGGGCGGATGGCTACACCTTC. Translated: CASSYTSTGADGYTF. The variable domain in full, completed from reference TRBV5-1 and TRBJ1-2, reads KAGVTQTPRYLIKTRGQQVTLSCSPISGHRSVSWYQQTPGQGLQFLFEYFSETQRNKGNFPGRFSGRQFSNSRSEMNVSTLELGDSALYLCASSYTSTGADGYTFGSGTRLTVV.

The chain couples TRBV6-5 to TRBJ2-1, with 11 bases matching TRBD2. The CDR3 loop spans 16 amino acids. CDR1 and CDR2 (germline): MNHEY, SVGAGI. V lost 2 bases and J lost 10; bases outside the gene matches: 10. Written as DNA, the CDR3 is TGTGCCAGCAGTTACCGTACTAGCGGGAGTTTCCCGGAGCAGTTCTTC. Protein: CASSYRTSGSFPEQFF.

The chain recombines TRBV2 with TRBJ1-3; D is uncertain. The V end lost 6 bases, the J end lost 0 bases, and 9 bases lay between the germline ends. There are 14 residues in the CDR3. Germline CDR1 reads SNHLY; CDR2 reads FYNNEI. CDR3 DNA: TGTGCCAGCAGAGCCGGCAACTCTGGAAACACCATATATTTT. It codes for CASRAGNSGNTIYF. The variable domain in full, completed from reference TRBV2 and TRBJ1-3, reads EPEVTQTPSHQVTQMGQEVILRCVPISNHLYFYWYRQILGQKVEFLVSFYNNEISEKSEIFDDQFSVERPDGSNFTLKIRSTKLEDSAMYFCASRAGNSGNTIYFGEGSWLTVV.

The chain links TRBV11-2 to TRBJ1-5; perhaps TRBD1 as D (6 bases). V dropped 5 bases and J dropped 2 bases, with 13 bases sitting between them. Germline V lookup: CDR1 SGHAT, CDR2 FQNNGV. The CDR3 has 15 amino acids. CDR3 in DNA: TGTGCCAGCAGCATCTACAGGGTGGGCAATCAGCCCCAGCATTTT. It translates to CASSIYRVGNQPQHF.

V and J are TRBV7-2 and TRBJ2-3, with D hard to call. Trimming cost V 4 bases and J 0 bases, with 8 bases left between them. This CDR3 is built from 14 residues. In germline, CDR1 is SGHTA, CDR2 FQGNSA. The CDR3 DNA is TGTGCCAGCAGCTCGGACGAAAGCACAGATACGCAGTATTTT. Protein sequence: CASSSDESTDTQYF.

DNA of the CDR3: TGCGCCAGCAAATATGGTAGCTCCGGGAGCTCCTACGAGCAGTACTTC. Its protein is CASKYGSSGSSYEQYF. The chain employs TRBV5-1 and TRBJ2-7; TRBD2 might be the D (6 bases). Trimming removed 6 bases from V and 0 bases from J, with 19 bases in between. Germline CDR1 SGHRS, CDR2 YFSETQ. The CDR3 has 16 amino acids.

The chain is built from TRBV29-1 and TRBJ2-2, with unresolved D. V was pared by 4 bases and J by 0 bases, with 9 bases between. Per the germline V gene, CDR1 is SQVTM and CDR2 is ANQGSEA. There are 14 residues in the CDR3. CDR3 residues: CSVVLHANTGELFF. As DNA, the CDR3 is TGCAGCGTTGTTCTTCACGCGAACACCGGGGAGCTGTTTTTT.

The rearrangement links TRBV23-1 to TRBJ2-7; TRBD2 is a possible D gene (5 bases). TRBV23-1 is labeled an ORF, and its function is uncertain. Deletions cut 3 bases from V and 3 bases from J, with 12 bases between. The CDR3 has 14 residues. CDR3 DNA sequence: TGCGCCAGCAGTCACCTCAGTGACTACTACGAGCAGTACTTC. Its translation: CASSHLSDYYEQYF.

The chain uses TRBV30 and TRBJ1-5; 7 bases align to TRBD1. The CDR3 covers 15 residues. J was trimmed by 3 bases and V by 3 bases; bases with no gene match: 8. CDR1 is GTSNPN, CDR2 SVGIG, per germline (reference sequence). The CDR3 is CAWRLPDRANQPQHF. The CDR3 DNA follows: TGTGCCTGGAGGCTGCCCGACAGGGCCAATCAGCCCCAGCATTTT.